Reported below is one TCR beta chain. No antigen is known for it. One base away there is no much larger clone; base qualities are not given. The time point label on this specimen signifies: pretreatment peripheral blood. The cohort included roughly 29 patients with locally advanced or metastatic urothelial carcinoma who were treated at Memorial Sloan Kettering on a trial protocol. Peripheral blood mononuclear cells were collected from each patient pretreatment and during treatment, giving between 1 and 8 total time points per patient. The Qiagen DNeasy Blood extraction kit was used to purify genomic DNA from total PBMCs and from tumor samples. Collected pretreatment and during treatment, PBMCs were isolated and stored as previously described. From its cysteine to its phenylalanine, the CDR3 spans 17 amino acids. Here the CDR3 DNA is all that survives: 51 bases in frame from base 1. The germline V gene encodes CDR1 LNHNV and CDR2 YYDKDF (reference sequence). The germline ends are 21 bases apart after V is trimmed by 1 base and J by 5 bases.

Synthetic TCR analog templates were spiked into each PCR so that absolute template abundance could be estimated from read counts. The immunoSEQ assay was used to amplify TCRbeta CDR3 regions from genomic DNA with bias-controlled V and J gene primers. Sequencing of rearranged TCRbeta segments was done at approximately 20X coverage. Processing in the source paper ran as follows. Sequencing errors were corrected by clustering and CDR3s were annotated against IMGT to assign V, D and J genes. Only productive TCRbeta rearrangements were used in downstream analyses, excluding out-of-frame or stop-codon sequences. To compute clonality, Shannon entropy was normalized by the log of the number of unique productive sequences and then subtracted from one. Clones differing between time points or between blood and tumor were identified using Fisher's exact test with Benjamini-Hochberg correction, with an adjusted p below 0.01 applied as the threshold. The clones in this table, taken by TCRdb from immuneACCESS, are in-frame only. Not every clone is retained; where verified, under half of the shortfall comes from an unresolved V gene, and the cause of the rest is unknown. The D gene and trimming were derived from the DNA, and the V and J assignments and clone size from that table. For this sample there are about 86,000 clones; more than 75% appear just once. Approximately 15% of the sample belongs to the ten largest clones.

The sample comes from a study of PD-L1 blockade in urothelial cancer (dated by TCRdb to between 2016 and 2019). Background on the whole study: Every patient began therapy in the mid-2010s and was given atezolizumab 1,200 mg intravenously every 3 weeks. About 90% of the roughly 29 patients were males with bladder-origin urothelial cancer, and about 65% of the 29 reported a prior smoking history. An ECOG performance status of 0 or 1 was recorded for the patients, and 0 to 3 prior chemotherapy regimens had been received by the patients. Blood samples were analyzed at 3 weeks after treatment start (second dose) and at 6 weeks after treatment start. Durable clinical benefit meant progression-free survival longer than 6 months, and TCR features were also tested against progression-free and overall survival. Pretreatment blood TCR-seq was available for about 27 patients, at least one posttreatment blood collection was obtained for around 24 patients, and tumor TCR-seq was available for around 24 patients. TCR sequencing covered pretreatment tumor samples and matched, serially collected peripheral blood taken before and after atezolizumab treatment. Nine patients achieved durable clinical benefit and 20 did not. The study, an exploratory multi-omic analysis, examined somatic, immune and clinical correlates of response to PD-L1 blockade with atezolizumab in urothelial cancer. In the same patients, pretreatment tumors underwent whole exome sequencing and RNA sequencing in addition to TCR sequencing. Blood samples gave median yields of about 150,000 T cells and some 84,000 unique TCRs, along with a median clonality of about 0.084.

Overall study results and their limits: Improved progression-free and overall survival was associated with having pretreatment peripheral blood TCR clonality below the median. Because the sample size was small (n = 29) and many of the analyses were exploratory, the results are meant to be hypothesis-generating. Greater expansion of tumor-associated TCR clones in peripheral blood 3 weeks after the start of treatment was observed in patients with durable benefit (n of about 20, p = 0.022).

The sequencing used PBMCs, collected around atezolizumab (anti-PD-L1) treatment. This TCR was recovered from a man in his sixties with urothelial cancer. The chain links TRBV15 with TRBJ2-7; 6 matching bases give a weak D call of TRBD2. The CDR3 in this case is CATSRGRNGGSKDEQYF. In nucleotides, the sequence is TGTGCCACCAGCAGAGGACGCAATGGGGGGAGCAAGGACGAGCAGTACTTC.